This entry concerns a single TCR beta chain. The data belong to a study of shared clonotypes between healthy human individuals. Produced via immunoSEQ multiplex PCR; TCRdb's table is partial and in-frame only. The table lists roughly 1,600,000 clones, around 98.5% of them singletons, with 0.36% in the top ten. This CDR3 has 15 residues. V lost 3 bases and J lost 9, with 20 bases in between. Germline V gene lookup returns CDR1 MDHEN and CDR2 SYDVKM. The sequencing sample was made of naive CD4+ T cells sorted from blood. Subset defined: CD45RA+ positively selected. This TCR was recovered from a man aged 30 to 39 in good health. The chain recombines TRBV28 with TRBJ1-2; D not certain. The CDR3 DNA reads TGTGCCAGCAGTTTGTCACTAGGGCCGCTCCGGAGCTACACCTTC. Amino acid sequence: CASSLSLGPLRSYTF.